A single sample gave rise to the 3 T cell receptor beta chains below, sequenced in a study of T cells after yellow fever vaccination. Via MiXCR, TCRdb re-called the 5' RACE reads, giving one row per CDR3 protein. The table has 300,000 or so distinct CDR3 sequences, approximately 13% seen once. Sequencing used CD4+ T cells sorted from PBMCs, obtained 45 days after the yellow fever booster vaccination. These receptors were taken from a man aged 25-40 years who received the YFV17D yellow fever vaccine.

The CDR3 reads CASSSSGSVGETQYF. The CDR3 DNA follows: TGCGCCAGCAGCAGTAGCGGGAGCGTCGGAGAGACCCAGTACTTC. The rearrangement uses TRBV5-1 and TRBJ2-5; 9 bases line up with TRBD2. CDR1 SGHRS and CDR2 YFSETQ come from the germline V gene. This CDR3 region has 15 residues. The V segment lost 4 bases and the J segment 4 bases; nucleotides outside the gene matches: 8.

This clonotype showed up just a few times. The CDR3 DNA reads TGTGCCAGCAGCTTAGGGCTTCTAGCGGGAGGGCTCGATACGCAGTATTTT. Translated, it gives CASSLGLLAGGLDTQYF. This chain joins TRBV7-2 and TRBJ2-3, with 12 bases identical to TRBD2. This CDR3 has 17 residues. Trimming cost V 1 base and J 6 bases; bases outside gene matches: 8. Germline loops: CDR1 SGHTA, CDR2 FQGNSA. The full variable domain, completed using reference TRBV7-2 and TRBJ2-3, is GAGVSQSPSNKVTEKGKDVELRCDPISGHTALYWYRQSLGQGLEFLIYFQGNSAPDKSGLPSDRFSAERTGGSVSTLTIQRTQQEDSAVYLCASSLGLLAGGLDTQYFGPGTRLTVL.

The chain joins TRBV4-3 to TRBJ2-3; D is undetermined. The germline V gene has CDR1 LGHNA and CDR2 YSLEER. V shed 1 base and J shed 8 bases, with 4 bases lying between them. CDR3 length: 11 amino acids. CDR3 DNA sequence: TGCGCCAGCAGCCAAGGAGGTACGCAGTATTTT. This encodes CASSQGGTQYF.